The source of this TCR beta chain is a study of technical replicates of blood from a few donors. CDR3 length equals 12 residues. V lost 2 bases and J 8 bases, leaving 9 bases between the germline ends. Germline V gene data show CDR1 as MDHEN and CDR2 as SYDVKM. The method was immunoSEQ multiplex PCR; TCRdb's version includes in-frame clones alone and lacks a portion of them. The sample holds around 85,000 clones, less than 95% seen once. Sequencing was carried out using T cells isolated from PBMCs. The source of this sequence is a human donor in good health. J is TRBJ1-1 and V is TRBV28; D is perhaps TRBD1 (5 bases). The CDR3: CASSLDSKEAFF. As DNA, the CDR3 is TGTGCCAGCAGTTTAGACAGCAAAGAAGCTTTCTTT.